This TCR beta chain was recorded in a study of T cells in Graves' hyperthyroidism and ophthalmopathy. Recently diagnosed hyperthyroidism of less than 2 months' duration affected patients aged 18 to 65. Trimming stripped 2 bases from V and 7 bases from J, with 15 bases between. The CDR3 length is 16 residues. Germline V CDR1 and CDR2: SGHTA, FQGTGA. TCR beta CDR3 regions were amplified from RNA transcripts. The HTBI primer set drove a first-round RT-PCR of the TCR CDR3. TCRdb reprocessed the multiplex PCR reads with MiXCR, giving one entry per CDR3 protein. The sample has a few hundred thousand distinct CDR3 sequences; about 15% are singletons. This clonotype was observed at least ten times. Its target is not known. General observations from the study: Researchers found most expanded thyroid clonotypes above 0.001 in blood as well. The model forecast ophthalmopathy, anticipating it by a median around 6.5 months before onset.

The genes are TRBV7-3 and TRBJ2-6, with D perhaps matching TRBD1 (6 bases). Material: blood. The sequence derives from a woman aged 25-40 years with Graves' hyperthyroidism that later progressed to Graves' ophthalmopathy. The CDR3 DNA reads TGTGCCAGCAGCTTAGAGGGGGAGACAGGTGCCAACGTCCTGACTTTC. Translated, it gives CASSLEGETGANVLTF.